This entry lists 2 T cell receptor beta chains sequenced from one sample in a study of response to subunit inactivated influenza vaccine (dated by TCRdb to 2016 to 2018). The method was RT-PCR. Sequenced on an Illumina HiSeq 2500. The public reads were run again by TCRdb, first through fastp at Q25 and then through MiXCR, and only productive beta chains were kept. All rows with the same CDR3 protein become a single entry with the most common DNA and genes. The sample table shows a few hundred thousand distinct CDR3 sequences, and just over 20% are seen once. The ten largest clones add up to more than 8.5% of the sample. The source was PBMCs from blood, collected less than 22 months after vaccination. The receptors come from a man aged 45 to 75 who received an inactivated influenza vaccine. Donor details come from another sample of the same person, matched by shared clones.

The CDR3 spells CASSDPGQMNTEAFF. The CDR3 bases are TGCGCCAGCAGCGATCCGGGACAGATGAACACTGAAGCTTTCTTT. The chain uses TRBV5-1 and TRBJ1-1; TRBD1 aligns across 7 bases. The V gene's germline CDR1 is SGHRS and CDR2 YFSETQ. The CDR3 runs 15 residues. V shed 4 bases and J 0 bases; nucleotides not matched to a gene: 6.

The rearrangement joins TRBV5-1 to TRBJ2-3, with D hard to call. The CDR3 length is 15 residues. V was shortened by 1 base and J by 0 bases, with 9 bases between the two germline ends. Germline V gives CDR1 SGHRS, CDR2 YFSETQ. The CDR3 protein is CASSLNSPSTDTQYF. CDR3 coding DNA: TGCGCCAGCAGCTTGAATTCCCCAAGCACAGATACGCAGTATTTT. Supplemented by reference TRBV5-1 and TRBJ2-3, the full variable domain reads KAGVTQTPRYLIKTRGQQVTLSCSPISGHRSVSWYQQTPGQGLQFLFEYFSETQRNKGNFPGRFSGRQFSNSRSEMNVSTLELGDSALYLCASSLNSPSTDTQYFGPGTRLTVL.